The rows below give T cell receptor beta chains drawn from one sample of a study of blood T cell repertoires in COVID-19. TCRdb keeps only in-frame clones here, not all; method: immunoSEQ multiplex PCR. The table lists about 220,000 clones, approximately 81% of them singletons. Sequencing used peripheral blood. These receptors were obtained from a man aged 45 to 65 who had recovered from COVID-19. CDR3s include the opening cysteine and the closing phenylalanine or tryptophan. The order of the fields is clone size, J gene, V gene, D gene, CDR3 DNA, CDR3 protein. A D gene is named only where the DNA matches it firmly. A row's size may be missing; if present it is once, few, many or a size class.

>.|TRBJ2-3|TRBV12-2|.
TGTGCAAGTCGCTTAGTACCCCTACTAGCGGGAGGGCCAAGCACAGATACGCAGTATTTT
CASRLVPLLAGGPSTDTQYF
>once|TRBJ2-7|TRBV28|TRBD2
TGTGCCAGCAGTTTATGGACCTTGGGGCTAAGCGGGAGCCCCTACGAGCAGTACTTC
CASSLWTLGLSGSPYEQYF
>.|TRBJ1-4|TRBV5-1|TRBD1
TGCGCCAGCAGCCCCGGGACAGGGATTGAAAAACTGTTTTTT
CASSPGTGIEKLFF
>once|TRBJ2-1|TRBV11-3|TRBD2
TGTGCCAGCAGCCGGGGACTAGCGGGTGAGCAGTTCTTC
CASSRGLAGEQFF
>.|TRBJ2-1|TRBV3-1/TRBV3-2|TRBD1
TGTGCCAGCAGCCAACCCCAGAAGTCGGGACAGCTACACAATGAGCAGTTCTTC
CASSQPQKSGQLHNEQFF
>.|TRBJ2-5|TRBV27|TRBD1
TGTGCCAGCAGTTACGGACAGGGGCTAGGTGCCCAGTACTTC
CASSYGQGLGAQYF
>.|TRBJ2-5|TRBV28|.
TGTGCCAGCATCCCAGGGGCCCGGACTCAATGGGCCCAGTACTTC
CASIPGARTQWAQYF
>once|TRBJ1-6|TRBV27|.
TGTGCCAGCATGGAGTGGAGCTCCTATAATTCACCCCTCCACTTT
CASMEWSSYNSPLHF
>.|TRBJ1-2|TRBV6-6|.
TGTGCCAGCAGTTACGTACAGGGTACTAACTATGGCTACACCTTC
CASSYVQGTNYGYTF
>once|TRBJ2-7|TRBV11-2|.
TGTGCCAGCAGCATGGGACATACAATAGAGCAGTACTTC
CASSMGHTIEQYF
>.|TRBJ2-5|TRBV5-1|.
TGCGCCAGCAGCAAGAGCGGTCCCCAAGAGACCCAGTACTTC
CASSKSGPQETQYF
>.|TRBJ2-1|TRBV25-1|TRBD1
TGTGCCAGCAGCCGACAGGGGAGTAATGAGCAGTTCTTC
CASSRQGSNEQFF
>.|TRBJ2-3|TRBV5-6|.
TGTGCCAGCAGCCCGGCGGGCTGGACAGATACGCAGTATTTT
CASSPAGWTDTQYF
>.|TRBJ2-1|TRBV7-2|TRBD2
TGTGCCAGCAGCTTAGCGCGACTAGCGGGCGATGAGCAGTTCTTC
CASSLARLAGDEQFF
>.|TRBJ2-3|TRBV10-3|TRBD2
TGTGCCCTAAGCGGGGCAGCGGGAGGGCCCGGAGATACGCAGTATTTT
CALSGAAGGPGDTQYF
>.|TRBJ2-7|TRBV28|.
TGTGCCAGCAGTACTCGGGTCGAGGGGTACTTC
CASSTRVEGYF
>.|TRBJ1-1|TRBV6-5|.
TGTGCCAGCAGCCTACAGGTGAACACTGAAGCTTTCTTT
CASSLQVNTEAFF
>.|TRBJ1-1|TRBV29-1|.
TGCAGCGTTGGACTGTTTAACACTGAAGCTTTCTTT
CSVGLFNTEAFF
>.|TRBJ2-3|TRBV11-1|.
TGTGCCAGCAGACACTCCGGGATTCCCACAGATACGCAGTATTTT
CASRHSGIPTDTQYF
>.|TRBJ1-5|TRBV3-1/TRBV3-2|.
TGTGCCAGCAGCCAGGAGCCATTCTCACATCAGCCCCAGCATTTT
CASSQEPFSHQPQHF
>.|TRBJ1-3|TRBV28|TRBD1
TGTGCCAGCAGTTCCCCGACAGGGAGAAGGAGAAACACCATATATTTT
CASSSPTGRRRNTIYF
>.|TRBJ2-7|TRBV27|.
TGTGCCAGCAGTTTTGTCGGAGCCTACGAGCAGTACTTC
CASSFVGAYEQYF
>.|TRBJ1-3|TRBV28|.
TGTGCCAGCAGGCCTCCGCAGGCCTCTGGAAACACCATATATTTT
CASRPPQASGNTIYF
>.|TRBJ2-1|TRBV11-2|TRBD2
TGTGCCAGCAGCTTAGTAGGGGGGCAAGCGGGAGGGCCTGGGCAGTTCTTC
CASSLVGGQAGGPGQFF
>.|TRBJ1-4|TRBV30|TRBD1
TGTGCCTGGACCCCGGGACAGACTACAACTAATGAAAAACTGTTTTTT
CAWTPGQTTTNEKLFF
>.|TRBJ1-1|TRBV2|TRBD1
TGTGCCAGCAGATTCCAGCGGTCAGGGGGCACTGAAGCTTTCTTT
CASRFQRSGGTEAFF
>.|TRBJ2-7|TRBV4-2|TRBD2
TGTGCCAGCAGCCAAGATCTAGCGGCCAACCCCCCCTACGAGCAGTACTTC
CASSQDLAANPPYEQYF
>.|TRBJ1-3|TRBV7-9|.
TGTGCCAGCAGCTTAGTCGAGAGCTCTGGAAACACCATATATTTT
CASSLVESSGNTIYF
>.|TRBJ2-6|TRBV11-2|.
TGTGCCAGCAGCTTAGTCAGTGTCGCTGGGGCCAACGTCCTGACTTTC
CASSLVSVAGANVLTF
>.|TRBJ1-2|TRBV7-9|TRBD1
TGTGCCAGCAGCCCAACTTTGGACAGGTCTAACTATGGCTACACCTTC
CASSPTLDRSNYGYTF
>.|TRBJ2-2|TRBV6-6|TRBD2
TGTGCCAGCGGTAGCGGGATCCCGAACACCGGGGAGCTGTTTTTT
CASGSGIPNTGELFF
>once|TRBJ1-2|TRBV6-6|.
TGTGCCAGCAGACCCAGCTTTGACAGCAGCTATGGCTACACCTTC
CASRPSFDSSYGYTF
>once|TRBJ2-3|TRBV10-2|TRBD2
TGCGCCAGCAGTCCTCTAGCGGGGCTTAACACAGATACGCAGTATTTT
CASSPLAGLNTDTQYF
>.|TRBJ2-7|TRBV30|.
TGTGCCTGGAATGGCATGAACTCCTACGAGCAGTACTTC
CAWNGMNSYEQYF
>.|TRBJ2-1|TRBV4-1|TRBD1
TGCGCCAGCAGTCCTGGACAGGGGAAGTACAATGAGCAGTTCTTC
CASSPGQGKYNEQFF
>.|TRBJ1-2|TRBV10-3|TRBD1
TGTGCCATCAGTGAGTCAGGGGGACAGCTTTCTAACTATGGCTACACCTTC
CAISESGGQLSNYGYTF
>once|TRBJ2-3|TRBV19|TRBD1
TGTGCCAGTAGTACTGGGACAGGGACAGATACGCAGTATTTT
CASSTGTGTDTQYF
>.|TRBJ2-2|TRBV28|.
TGTGCCAGCAGTTTACCCGGGACATTAGCCGGGGAGCTGTTTTTT
CASSLPGTLAGELFF
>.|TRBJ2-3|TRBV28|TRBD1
TGTGCCAGCCCTAAACCCGGGACAGGGGGTGTCACAGATACGCAGTATTTT
CASPKPGTGGVTDTQYF
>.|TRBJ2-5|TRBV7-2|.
TGTGCCAGCAGCTTAACAGGGAGAGGGGAGACCCAGTACTTC
CASSLTGRGETQYF
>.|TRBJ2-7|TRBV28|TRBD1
TGTGCCAGCAGTTCCCGGGGACAGATCTCCTACGAGCAGTACTTC
CASSSRGQISYEQYF
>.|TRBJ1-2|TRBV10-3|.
TGTGCCATCAGTGAGTTCCCGGGGTCAGCCTATGGCTACACCTTC
CAISEFPGSAYGYTF
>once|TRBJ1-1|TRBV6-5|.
TGTGCCAGCACCCCAGGATCTTACAACACTGAAGCTTTCTTT
CASTPGSYNTEAFF
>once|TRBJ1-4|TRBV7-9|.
TGTGCCAGCAGCCTAGGGAACAGCTACGAAAAACTGTTTTTT
CASSLGNSYEKLFF
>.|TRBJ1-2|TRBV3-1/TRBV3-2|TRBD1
TGTGCCAGCAGCCATCCCCCGGGACAGGTCGACTACACCTTC
CASSHPPGQVDYTF
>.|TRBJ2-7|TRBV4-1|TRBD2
TGCGCCAGCAGCCAGGGGACTACAAGCTCCTACGAGCAGTACTTC
CASSQGTTSSYEQYF
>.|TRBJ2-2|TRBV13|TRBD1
TGTGCCAGCAGCCCAAGTGACAGGGGGCAGAGCGGGGAGCTGTTTTTT
CASSPSDRGQSGELFF
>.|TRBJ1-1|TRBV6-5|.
TGTGCCAGCAGTTTGGGACAAGGGAACACTGAAGCTTTCTTT
CASSLGQGNTEAFF
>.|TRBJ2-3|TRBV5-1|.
TGCGCCAGCAGACTAAGGGGGAGTAGGACAGATACGCAGTATTTT
CASRLRGSRTDTQYF
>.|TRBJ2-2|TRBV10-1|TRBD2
TGCGCCAGCAGTCGGAGTCTAGCGGGCAACCCGATTGCTGGGGAGCTGTTTTTT
CASSRSLAGNPIAGELFF
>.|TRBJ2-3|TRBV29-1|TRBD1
TGCAGCGTTGAAAGGGGGCTGGTAGATACGCAGTATTTT
CSVERGLVDTQYF